The following is a T cell receptor beta chain sequence with its context. These data belong to a study of CD8+ T cells in alopecia areata. The V end lost 1 base, the J end lost 2 bases, and 9 bases lay between the germline ends. Per the germline V gene, CDR1 is LNHNV and CDR2 is YYDKDF (reference sequence). The CDR3 is 14 residues long. cDNA reverse transcribed from extracted RNA served as the sequencing template. Using immunoSEQ multiplex PCR, the repertoire was profiled, and TCRdb retains in-frame clones only, with some absent. This sample has around 270,000 clones, with about 62% found just once. Sample treatment: oral pan-JAK inhibitor, 5-10 mg twice daily.

The chain joins TRBV15 to TRBJ2-7, with D possibly matching TRBD2 (5 bases). This receptor was obtained from a human donor with alopecia areata. The sequencing used CD4+ T cells sorted from blood, collected at week 24, from a patient treated with tofacitinib. CDR3 in amino acids: CATSRGGQTYEQYF. Here the CDR3 DNA reads TGTGCCACCAGCAGAGGAGGGCAGACCTACGAGCAGTACTTC.